Sequencing of this T cell receptor beta chain was carried out in a study of T cell repertoires in ileal Crohn's disease. Study-level background: Median disease duration was approximately eight years; 35% to 45% smoked at surgery. Postoperative therapy was given to about half: 10 to 12 thiopurines, around 20 anti-TNF agents. Points from the study as a whole: Postoperative endoscopy occurred within one year, median roughly 6.9 months. Clonal expansions were more frequent in active smokers than non-smokers at surgery.

This table comes from immunoSEQ multiplex PCR, and its TCRdb copy is limited to in-frame clones, with some not included. This sample has about 62,000 clones, with approximately 88% found just once. Time point denoted: neoterminal ileum biopsy at postoperative endoscopy, about 6 months after surgery. Germline V gene data show CDR1 as SGHRS and CDR2 as YFSETQ. This CDR3 has 13 amino acids. The ends were cut back, 3 bases at V and 5 bases at J, with 8 bases in the middle. Details on this clone: Its cognate antigen is unknown.

The chain links TRBV5-1 to TRBJ2-2; the D gene is possibly TRBD1 (6 bases). Sequencing used ileal tissue. The clonotype comes from an adult with Crohn's disease. In DNA, the CDR3 is TGCGCCAGCAGCTGGGGGCAAACCGGGGAGCTGTTTTTT. This translates into CASSWGQTGELFF.